This TCR beta chain was found in a study of shared clonotypes between healthy human individuals. Study results and caveats: An expected dependence of interdonor clonotype sharing on sequencing depth was noted. Non-shared clonotypes were found to have lower generation probabilities than the clonotypes that were shared by all four of the sorted-subset donors. Only a few donors were included, so the genetic and exposure-history diversity represented was limited.

Measured with immunoSEQ multiplex PCR; TCRdb has only the in-frame clones, and not every one. Of some 2.1 million clones listed, over 85% are singletons. As defined, naive CD8 cells were CD45RO-negative and positively selected for CCR7, with terminally differentiated effector memory CD45RA+ cells excluded. The J segment lost 10 bases and the V segment lost 1 base, leaving 9 bases of the junction unmatched. Germline CDR1 reads SGHVS; CDR2 reads FQNEAQ. The CDR3 extends over 15 amino acids. With regard to this clone: Its antigen is unidentified.

The source material was naive CD8+ T cells sorted from blood. The receptor was derived from a man between 18 and 35 years old in good health. This chain joins TRBV7-8 and TRBJ2-1; 8 nucleotides match TRBD2. CDR3 bases: TGTGCCAGCAGCTTAGGGGGGGGACTAGTTCGCGAGCAGTTCTTC. As protein: CASSLGGGLVREQFF.